The 14 T cell receptor beta chains reported below all come from one sample, sequenced in a study of cytomegalovirus exposure and HLA in healthy donors. 60 Vbeta and 13 Jbeta primers were used in PCR. The protocol was immunoSEQ multiplex PCR, while the TCRdb copy is restricted to in-frame clones and leaves out a portion. The sample has 85,000 to 100,000 clones, around 80% seen once. Input material: PBMCs. The receptors here all came from a man in his fifties or sixties in good health and CMV-seropositive.

In its sample, this clone was seen once. The V and J genes are TRBV19 and TRBJ1-5, with D uncertain. V dropped 5 bases and J dropped 5 bases, with 10 bases sitting between them. This CDR3 is built from 13 residues. Germline V gene sequence: CDR1 LNHDA, CDR2 SQIVND (reference sequence). Here the CDR3 reads CASSLFLHQPQHF. CDR3 bases: TGTGCCAGTAGTCTTTTCCTACATCAGCCCCAGCATTTT.

V and J are TRBV6-5 and TRBJ2-3, with 9 bases matching TRBD2. CDR1 and CDR2 from the germline V gene are MNHEY and SVGAGI. The V gene end was trimmed by 2 bases and the J gene end by 3 bases; junction bases not matched to a gene: 6. The CDR3 runs 16 residues. Written as DNA, the CDR3 is TGTGCCAGCAGTTACACAGCGGGGGGCGGGACAGATACGCAGTATTTT. Encoded protein: CASSYTAGGGTDTQYF.

The J gene is TRBJ2-3, the V gene TRBV19, with 13 positions matching TRBD2. The germline V gene has CDR1 LNHDA and CDR2 SQIVND (reference sequence). The V and J ends lost 9 bases and 7 bases, in that order; junction bases with no gene match: 7. This CDR3 has 14 amino acids. This chain's CDR3 is CASTSGGADYTQYF. DNA for the CDR3: TGTGCCAGCACTAGCGGGGGGGCGGATTATACGCAGTATTTT.

The V and J genes are TRBV25-1 and TRBJ1-6; D is uncertain. The V end lost 3 bases, the J end lost 2 bases, and 5 bases lay between the germline ends. In germline, CDR1 is MGHDK, CDR2 SYGVNS. The CDR3 is 14 amino acids. Written as DNA, the CDR3 is TGTGCCAGCAGTGACCATGCCTATAATTCACCCCTCCACTTT. Its translation is CASSDHAYNSPLHF.

The rearrangement uses TRBV11-2 and TRBJ1-2, with D perhaps matching TRBD1 (5 bases). The CDR3 runs to 14 residues. Germline V gene data show CDR1 as SGHAT and CDR2 as FQNNGV. Between the trimmed V and J ends, which lost 0 bases and 4 bases, there was a span of 9 bases. Written as DNA, the CDR3 is TGTGCCAGCAGCTTAGATCGGGGGACCTATGGCTACACCTTC. Amino acids: CASSLDRGTYGYTF.

The chain employs TRBV6-5 and TRBJ2-7; no reliable D call. Trimming pared 8 bases from V and 3 bases from J, leaving 11 bases between. Germline loops: CDR1 MNHEY, CDR2 SVGAGI. CDR3 length: 12 residues. The CDR3 bases are TGTGCCAGCCGAGGAGACGGCTACGAGCAGTACTTC. Encoded protein: CASRGDGYEQYF.

This clone has a handful of counts. The rearrangement links TRBV6-1 to TRBJ1-5; D uncertain. CDR3 length: 16 amino acids. The germline V gene encodes CDR1 MNHNS and CDR2 SASEGT. V gave up 1 base and J gave up 4 bases, with 14 bases separating them. CDR3 coding DNA: TGTGCCAGCAGTGAAGAGGCTACTCCGGGAAATCAGCCCCAGCATTTT. Amino acids: CASSEEATPGNQPQHF.

The J gene is TRBJ2-7, the V gene TRBV11-2, with 8 bases that match TRBD1. This CDR3 comprises 17 residues. Trimming at V came to 1 base and at J to 6 bases, leaving 14 bases not matched to a gene. The germline V gene encodes CDR1 SGHAT and CDR2 FQNNGV. Written as DNA, the CDR3 is TGTGCCAGCAGCTTAGCGTCATTCGGGACAGGTGTCCCCGAGCAGTACTTC. This sequence encodes CASSLASFGTGVPEQYF.

The rearrangement joins TRBV27 to TRBJ2-1; the match to TRBD2 covers 12 bases. With 4 bases clipped from V and 7 bases from J, the junction kept 5 bases outside the gene matches. This CDR3 has 15 amino acids. Germline-derived CDR1 and CDR2 are MNHEY and SMNVEV (reference sequence). The CDR3 DNA reads TGTGCCAGCAGTTCCGGGACTAGCGGGCCTAATGAGCAGTTCTTC. This encodes CASSSGTSGPNEQFF.

The chain couples TRBV5-4 to TRBJ2-1; possible D gene TRBD2, 5 bases. CDR3 length: 14 amino acids. From germline, CDR1 is SGHNT and CDR2 YYREEE (reference sequence). The V end was cut by 3 bases, the J end by 6 bases, with 13 bases between. CDR3: CASSSGERVNEQFF. Written as DNA, the CDR3 is TGTGCCAGCAGCTCTGGGGAGAGGGTCAATGAGCAGTTCTTC. Variable domain in full (rest from reference TRBV5-4 and TRBJ2-1): ETGVTQSPTHLIKTRGQQVTLRCSSQSGHNTVSWYQQALGQGPQFIFQYYREEENGRGNFPPRFSGLQFPNYSSELNVNALELDDSALYLCASSSGERVNEQFFGPGTRLTVL.

The rearrangement uses TRBV7-6 and TRBJ2-5; D is unresolved. Germline assignment: CDR1 SGHVS and CDR2 FNYEAQ. Trimming took 1 base from V and 5 from J, leaving 11 bases between them. The CDR3 has 14 residues. This CDR3 reads CASSLDRQKETQYF. CDR3 nucleotides: TGTGCCAGCAGCTTAGATCGCCAGAAGGAGACCCAGTACTTC. Together with reference TRBV7-6 and TRBJ2-5, the CDR3 gives the full variable domain: GAGVSQSPRYKVTKRGQDVALRCDPISGHVSLYWYRQALGQGPEFLTYFNYEAQQDKSGLPNDRFSAERPEGSISTLTIQRTEQRDSAMYRCASSLDRQKETQYFGPGTRLLVL.

This chain joins TRBV28 and TRBJ2-5, with TRBD2 matching 11 bases. The CDR3 sequence is 15 residues long. The J segment lost 5 bases and the V segment lost 7 bases, leaving 9 bases of the junction unmatched. Looked up from germline, CDR1 is MDHEN and CDR2 is SYDVKM. CDR3 coding DNA: TGTGCCAGCACCATAGCGGGGGGGCCAGAGGAGACCCAGTACTTC. Translated, it gives CASTIAGGPEETQYF.

The chain recombines TRBV7-9 with TRBJ2-1; tentatively, D is TRBD2 (5 bases). Germline V gene lookup returns CDR1 SEHNR and CDR2 FQNEAQ (reference sequence). The V and J ends lost 5 bases and 4 bases respectively, with 12 bases between them. This CDR3 contains 14 residues. CDR3 protein: CASSPPEGYNEQFF. The CDR3 bases are TGTGCCAGCAGCCCACCCGAGGGTTACAATGAGCAGTTCTTC.

This sequence joins TRBV27 and TRBJ1-2, with 10 bases matching TRBD1. This CDR3 region has 15 residues. From germline, CDR1 is MNHEY and CDR2 SMNVEV (reference sequence). V shed 5 bases and J 4 bases; nucleotides not matched to a gene: 7. CDR3 nucleotides: TGTGCCAGCAGTGCCGGACAGGGGGAAAGCTATGGCTACACCTTC. Amino acid sequence: CASSAGQGESYGYTF.